This note documents a single T cell receptor beta chain sequence. This clone's antigen is unknown. No much larger clone is present one base from it, and per-base qualities are unavailable. Counted from cysteine to phenylalanine, this CDR3 has 15 amino acids. Left in the record is the CDR3 DNA by itself, 45 bases read in frame from the first base. At the junction V is shortened by 6 bases and J by 6 bases; bases outside the gene matches: 13. CDR1 and CDR2, looked up from the germline V gene, are MDHEN and SYDVKM. The meaning of the sample's time point label: baseline before first vaccination. Vaccinee samples were obtained from the UK trials COV001 and COV002, which included a single-blind randomized controlled phase 2/3 trial of AZD1222 (ChAdOx1 nCoV-19) in healthy adults. For TCRbeta chain sequencing, PBMC samples were collected from trial participants at day 0 and at day 28 after the second dose.

The data derive from a study of T cell responses to AZD1222 COVID-19 vaccine (dated by TCRdb to about 2021). Looking at the study overall: AZD1222 recipients with second doses at about 4 weeks or about 12 weeks were pooled, because spike-specific TCR depth and breadth did not differ between schedules. Trial participants were enrolled by age into subgroups of 18-55, 56-69 and 70-plus years, and around 150, 29 and 61 TCR-sequenced participants, respectively, were included in these subgroups. A total of approximately 230 trial participants underwent TCR sequencing, of whom some 210 received two doses of AZD1222 and approximately 25 received two doses of the MenACWY control vaccine.

Results the study describes overall, beyond this receptor: Participants were mostly white British, with more females than males. The authors suggested clonal diversity may have been underestimated. Conclusions about previously exposed vaccinees are limited, since just a handful of AZD1222 recipients were seropositive for SARS-CoV-2 at baseline. CD4 TCRs associated with the vaccine covered the entire spike protein, and the dominant responses were in regions 160-218 and 743-854. Nearly half of unique spike-specific TCRs reportedly recognized epitopes outside regions mutated in the B.1.351 and B.1.1.7 variants. Because no samples from the day 14 peak response were available, repertoires could be characterized only after the peak T cell response. The 56-69-year group was small, and its depth increase did not reach significance, likely because of low power. After two AZD1222 doses, both the breadth and the depth of spike-specific TCRs were significantly higher than at day 0 and than in MenACWY recipients.

The CDR3 regions of human TCRbeta chains were analyzed by immunosequencing. The authors' pipeline ran thus. Repertoire TCRs were matched against a reference library of SARS-CoV-2-specific TCRs generated with the MIRA antigen-specificity platform. Breadth was defined as the fraction of unique TCRs that were SARS-CoV-2-associated. Depth was defined as the fraction of total T cells that were SARS-CoV-2-associated. Using the MIRA data, every spike-specific TCR was mapped to the spike region that the TCR reacted to and assigned to either a CD4 or a CD8 class. Log10-transformed breadth and depth values were compared by one-way ANOVA with Sidak's multiple comparisons tests. TCRdb retrieved this table from immuneACCESS and kept in-frame rearrangements only. Not all clones are present; in checked studies, unresolved V genes account for under half, and no reason is known for the remainder. Clone size and V and J calls were adopted from that table, with D and trimming inferred from the DNA. Here the sample has roughly 150,000 clones; about 90% occur a single time. Clones ranked in the top ten supply 1.9% of the sample.

The input for sequencing was peripheral blood, taken on day 0 of AZD1222 vaccination. The receptor was isolated from an adult in good health. The chain uses TRBV28 and TRBJ1-2, with 7 junctional bases fitting TRBD1. The DNA sequence reads TGTGCCAGCAGCCGAAGACAGGGCCCGAGGGATGGCTACACCTTC. Translated, this gives CASSRRQGPRDGYTF.